The clone carrying this TCR beta chain came up a few times. The data derive from a study of identical twins. The cDNA had a unique molecular identifier and a template-switch universal primer site. Each CDR3 protein is one row after TCRdb ran MiXCR on the 5' RACE reads. The sample lists hundreds of thousands of distinct CDR3 sequences, around 6.1% occurring once. Sequencing used naive T cells sorted from blood. The source of this sequence is a man aged 18 to 29 in good health.

The CDR3 loop is CSVEGRGGSTEAFF. As DNA, the CDR3 is TGCAGCGTTGAAGGAAGAGGGGGTAGTACTGAAGCTTTCTTT. The rearrangement links TRBV29-1 to TRBJ1-1; TRBD1 might be the D (6 bases). The V gene lost 1 base and the J gene lost 5 bases, with 14 bases spanning the gap. CDR1 SQVTM and CDR2 ANQGSEA come from the germline V gene. The CDR3 loop spans 14 amino acids.